This T cell receptor beta chain appears in the sequencing data of a study of early stage breast cancer tumors. Study context: About 70% of the 16 invasive tumors were ER+, PR+ and HER2-. Findings and caveats of the study: Tumors had 2.5 to 3-fold higher T cell density and higher clonality than adjacent normal breast tissue. Most shared enriched TCRB sequences were commonly generated ones.

This CDR3 spans 17 amino acids. CDR1 and CDR2 (germline): SEHNR, FQNEAQ (reference sequence). V was cut by 5 bases and J by 4 bases, with 22 bases left in between. Comments on this clone: Its antigen is not identified.

Each sample had two DNA replicates, 0.45 to 0.65 ug blood or about 1.5 ug tissue. Here immunoSEQ multiplex PCR was the method, and the copy in TCRdb shows in-frame clones only, minus some. The table includes approximately 54,000 clones, around 80% detected once. The specimen was blood. This sequence originates from a person aged 40 to 49 with breast cancer. The chain links TRBV7-9 to TRBJ2-3; D might be TRBD1 or TRBD2, each matching 5 bases. The CDR3, as DNA: TGTGCCAGCAGCCCCCCTTCGGGACGGGAATTAGCAGATACGCAGTATTTT. This encodes CASSPPSGRELADTQYF. Filled out from reference TRBV7-9 and TRBJ2-3, the complete variable domain reads DTGVSQNPRHKITKRGQNVTFRCDPISEHNRLYWYRQTLGQGPEFLTYFQNEAQLEKSRLLSDRFSAERPKGSFSTLEIQRTEQGDSAMYLCASSPPSGRELADTQYFGPGTRLTVL.